This T cell receptor beta chain was captured in a study of T-cell memory formation after mild COVID-19. Study summary: The two donors had largely donor-specific TCR clusters.

The germline V gene has CDR1 SGHRS and CDR2 YFSETQ. After removal of 1 base from V and 2 bases from J, the junction contained 5 bases not matched to a gene. This CDR3 has 15 amino acids. Regarding the study as a whole: Some SARS-CoV-2-responding clones were already detected in memory before infection. Clones that contracted from day 15 to 85 were balanced CD4/CD8, while later expanders leaned CD4+.

On this clonotype itself: No antigen is known for it.

TCRdb passed the 5' RACE reads through MiXCR, listing each CDR3 protein once. The table shows almost 550,000 distinct CDR3 sequences, with around 21% occurring only once. This sequence originates from an adult woman who had mild COVID-19 (a few samples of this study predate the infection). Cell type and time point are not known. The sequenced sample was PBMCs or a T cell subset sorted from them (not recorded which). The rearrangement joins TRBV5-1 to TRBJ2-5, with 7 bases lining up with TRBD1. CDR3 sequence reads: CASSLWTGSQETQYF. Here the CDR3 DNA reads TGCGCCAGCAGCTTGTGGACAGGATCGCAAGAGACCCAGTACTTC.